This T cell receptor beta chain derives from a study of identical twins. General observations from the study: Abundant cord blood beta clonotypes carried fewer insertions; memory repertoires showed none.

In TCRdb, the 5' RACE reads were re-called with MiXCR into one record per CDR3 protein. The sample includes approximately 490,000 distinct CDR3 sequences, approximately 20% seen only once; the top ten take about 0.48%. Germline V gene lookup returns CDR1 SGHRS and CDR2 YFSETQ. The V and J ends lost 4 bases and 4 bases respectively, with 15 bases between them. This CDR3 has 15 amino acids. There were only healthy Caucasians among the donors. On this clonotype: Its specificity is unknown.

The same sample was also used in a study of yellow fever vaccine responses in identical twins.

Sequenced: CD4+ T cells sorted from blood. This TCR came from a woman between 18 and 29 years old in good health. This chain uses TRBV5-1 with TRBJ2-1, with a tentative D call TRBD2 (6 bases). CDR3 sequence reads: CASSPSGLEYNEQFF. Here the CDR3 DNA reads TGCGCCAGCAGCCCCTCGGGACTGGAGTACAATGAGCAGTTCTTC.